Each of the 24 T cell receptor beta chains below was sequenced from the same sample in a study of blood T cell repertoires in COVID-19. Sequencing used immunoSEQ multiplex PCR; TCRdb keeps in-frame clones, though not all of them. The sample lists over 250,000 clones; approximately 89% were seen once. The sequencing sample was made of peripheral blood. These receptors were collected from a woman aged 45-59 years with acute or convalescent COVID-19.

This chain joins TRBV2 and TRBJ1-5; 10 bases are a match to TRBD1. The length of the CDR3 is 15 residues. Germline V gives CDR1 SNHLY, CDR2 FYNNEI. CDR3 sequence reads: CASDRGVGSNQPQHF. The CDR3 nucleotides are TGTGCTTCGGACAGGGGGGTAGGAAGCAATCAGCCCCAGCATTTT.

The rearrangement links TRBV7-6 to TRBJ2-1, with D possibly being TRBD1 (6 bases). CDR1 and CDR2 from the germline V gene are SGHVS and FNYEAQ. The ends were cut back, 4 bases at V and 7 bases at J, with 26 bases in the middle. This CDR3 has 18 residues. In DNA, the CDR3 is TGTGCCAGCAGCTCAGACTTTAGAGGGGGAGTGCACGTGAATGAGCAGTTCTTC. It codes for CASSSDFRGGVHVNEQFF.

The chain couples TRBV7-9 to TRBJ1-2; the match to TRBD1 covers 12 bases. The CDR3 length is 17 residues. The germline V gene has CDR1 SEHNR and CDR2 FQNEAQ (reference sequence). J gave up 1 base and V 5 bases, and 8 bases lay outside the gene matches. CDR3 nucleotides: TGTGCCAGCAGCCCGGGGACAGGGGGCTTTGGTAACTATGGCTACACCTTC. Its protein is CASSPGTGGFGNYGYTF. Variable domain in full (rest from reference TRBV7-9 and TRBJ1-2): DTGVSQNPRHKITKRGQNVTFRCDPISEHNRLYWYRQTLGQGPEFLTYFQNEAQLEKSRLLSDRFSAERPKGSFSTLEIQRTEQGDSAMYLCASSPGTGGFGNYGYTFGSGTRLTVV.

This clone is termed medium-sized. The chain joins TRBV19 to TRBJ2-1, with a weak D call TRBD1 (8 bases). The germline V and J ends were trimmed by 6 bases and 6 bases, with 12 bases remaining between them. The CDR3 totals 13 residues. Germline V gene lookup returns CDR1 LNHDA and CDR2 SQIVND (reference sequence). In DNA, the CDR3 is TGTGCCAGTAGCCACAGGGGGGGCAATGAGCAGTTCTTC. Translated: CASSHRGGNEQFF.

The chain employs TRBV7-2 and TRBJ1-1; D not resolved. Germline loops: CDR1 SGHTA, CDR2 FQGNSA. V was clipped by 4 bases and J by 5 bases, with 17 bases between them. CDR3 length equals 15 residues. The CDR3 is CASSSLTGVYTEAFF. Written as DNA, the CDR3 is TGTGCCAGCAGCTCATTGACCGGAGTTTATACTGAAGCTTTCTTT.

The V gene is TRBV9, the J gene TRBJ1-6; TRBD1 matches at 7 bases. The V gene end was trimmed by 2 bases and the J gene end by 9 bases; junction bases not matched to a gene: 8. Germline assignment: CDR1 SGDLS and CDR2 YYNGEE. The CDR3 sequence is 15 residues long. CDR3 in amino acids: CASSVTTGSGSPLHF. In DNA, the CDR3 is TGTGCCAGCAGCGTCACGACAGGGTCCGGTTCACCCCTCCACTTT.

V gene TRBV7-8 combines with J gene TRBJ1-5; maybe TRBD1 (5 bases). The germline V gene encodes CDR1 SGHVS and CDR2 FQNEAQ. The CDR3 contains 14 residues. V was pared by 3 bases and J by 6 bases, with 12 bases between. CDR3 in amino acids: CASSFRGIGQPQHF. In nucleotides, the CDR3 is TGTGCCAGCAGCTTTCGGGGGATCGGTCAGCCCCAGCATTTT. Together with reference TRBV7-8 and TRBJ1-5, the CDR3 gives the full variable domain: GAGVSQSPRYKVAKRGQDVALRCDPISGHVSLFWYQQALGQGPEFLTYFQNEAQLDKSGLPSDRFFAERPEGSVSTLKIQRTQQEDSAVYLCASSFRGIGQPQHFGDGTRLSIL.

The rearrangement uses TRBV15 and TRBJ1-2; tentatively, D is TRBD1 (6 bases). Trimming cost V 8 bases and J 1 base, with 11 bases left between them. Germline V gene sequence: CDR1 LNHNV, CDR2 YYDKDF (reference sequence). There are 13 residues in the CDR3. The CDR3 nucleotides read TGTGCCACCGGGGCAGGGGTTAACTATGGCTACACCTTC. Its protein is CATGAGVNYGYTF.

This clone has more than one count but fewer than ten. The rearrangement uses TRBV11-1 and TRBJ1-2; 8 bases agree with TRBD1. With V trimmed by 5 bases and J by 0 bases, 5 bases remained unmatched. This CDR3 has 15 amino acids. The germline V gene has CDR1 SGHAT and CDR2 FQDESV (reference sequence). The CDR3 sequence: CASSTTGDSNYGYTF. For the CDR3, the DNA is TGTGCCAGCAGCACGACAGGGGACTCTAACTATGGCTACACCTTC. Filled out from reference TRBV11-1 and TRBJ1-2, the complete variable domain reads EAEVAQSPRYKITEKSQAVAFWCDPISGHATLYWYRQILGQGPELLVQFQDESVVDDSQLPKDRFSAERLKGVDSTLKIQPAELGDSAMYLCASSTTGDSNYGYTFGSGTRLTVV.

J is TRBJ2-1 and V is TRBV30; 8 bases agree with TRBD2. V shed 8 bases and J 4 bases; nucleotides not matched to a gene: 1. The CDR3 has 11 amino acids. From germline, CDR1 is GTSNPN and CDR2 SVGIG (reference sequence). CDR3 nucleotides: TGTGCCGCTAGCGGGTACAATGAGCAGTTCTTC. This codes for CAASGYNEQFF.

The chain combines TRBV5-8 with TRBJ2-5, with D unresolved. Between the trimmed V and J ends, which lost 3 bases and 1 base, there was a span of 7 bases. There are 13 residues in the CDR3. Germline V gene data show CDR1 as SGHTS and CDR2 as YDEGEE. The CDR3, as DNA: TGTGCCAGCAGCTCCTTAATCCAAGAGACCCAGTACTTC. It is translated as CASSSLIQETQYF.

The CDR3 nucleotides are TGTGCCAGCAGGAGGACTAGCGGGAAGAATGAGCAGTTCTTC. Protein: CASRRTSGKNEQFF. V and J are TRBV9 and TRBJ2-1; 12 nucleotides line up with TRBD2. V shed 5 bases, J shed 7 bases, and the junction held 4 bases outside the gene matches. Germline lookup yields CDR1 SGDLS and CDR2 YYNGEE. The length of the CDR3 is 14 residues.

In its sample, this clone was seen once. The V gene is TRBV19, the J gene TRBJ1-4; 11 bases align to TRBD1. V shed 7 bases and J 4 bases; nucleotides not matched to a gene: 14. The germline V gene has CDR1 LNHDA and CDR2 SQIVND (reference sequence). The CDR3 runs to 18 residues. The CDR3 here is CASTNPGQGGLYNEKLFF. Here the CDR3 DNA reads TGTGCCAGTACCAATCCGGGACAGGGGGGACTCTATAATGAAAAACTGTTTTTT.

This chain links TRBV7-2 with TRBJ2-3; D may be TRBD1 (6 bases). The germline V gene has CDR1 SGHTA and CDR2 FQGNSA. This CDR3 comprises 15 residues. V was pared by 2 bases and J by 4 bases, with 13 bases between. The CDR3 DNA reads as TGTGCCAGCAGCTTATCGTGGGGGCGCTCAGATACGCAGTATTTT. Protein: CASSLSWGRSDTQYF. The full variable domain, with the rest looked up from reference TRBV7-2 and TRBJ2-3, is GAGVSQSPSNKVTEKGKDVELRCDPISGHTALYWYRQSLGQGLEFLIYFQGNSAPDKSGLPSDRFSAERTGGSVSTLTIQRTQQEDSAVYLCASSLSWGRSDTQYFGPGTRLTVL.

The CDR3 DNA reads as TGTGCCAGCAGTTGGGGGCTTGGAAACACCATATATTTT. Protein: CASSWGLGNTIYF. The V and J genes are TRBV27 and TRBJ1-3; tentative D call: TRBD1 (6 bases). V lost 4 bases, J lost 3 bases, and 7 bases lay in between. Germline assignment: CDR1 MNHEY and CDR2 SMNVEV (reference sequence). The CDR3 consists of 13 residues.

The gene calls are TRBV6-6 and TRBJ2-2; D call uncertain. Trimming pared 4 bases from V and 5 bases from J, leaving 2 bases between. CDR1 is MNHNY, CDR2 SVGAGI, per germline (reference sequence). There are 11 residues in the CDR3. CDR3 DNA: TGTGCCAGCAGTTCTACCGGGGAGCTGTTTTTT. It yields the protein CASSSTGELFF.

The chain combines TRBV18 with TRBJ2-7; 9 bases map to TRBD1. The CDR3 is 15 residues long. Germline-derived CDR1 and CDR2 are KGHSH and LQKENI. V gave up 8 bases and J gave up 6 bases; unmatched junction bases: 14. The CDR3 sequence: CASASASTGGGEQYF. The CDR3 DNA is TGTGCCAGCGCCTCGGCGTCTACAGGGGGCGGCGAGCAGTACTTC.

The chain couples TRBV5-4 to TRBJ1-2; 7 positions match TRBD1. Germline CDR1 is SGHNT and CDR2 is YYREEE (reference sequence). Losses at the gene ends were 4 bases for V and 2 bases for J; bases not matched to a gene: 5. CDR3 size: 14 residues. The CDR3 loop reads CASSRTGENYGYTF. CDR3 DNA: TGTGCCAGCAGCAGAACAGGGGAAAACTATGGCTACACCTTC. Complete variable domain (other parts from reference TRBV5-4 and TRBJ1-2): ETGVTQSPTHLIKTRGQQVTLRCSSQSGHNTVSWYQQALGQGPQFIFQYYREEENGRGNFPPRFSGLQFPNYSSELNVNALELDDSALYLCASSRTGENYGYTFGSGTRLTVV.

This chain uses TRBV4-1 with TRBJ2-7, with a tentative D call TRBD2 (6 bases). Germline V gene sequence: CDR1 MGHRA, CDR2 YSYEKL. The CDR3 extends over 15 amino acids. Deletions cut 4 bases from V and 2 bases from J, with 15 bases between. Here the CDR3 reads CASSLAGTEAYEQYF. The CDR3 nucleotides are TGCGCCAGCAGCCTTGCCGGGACTGAAGCCTACGAGCAGTACTTC.

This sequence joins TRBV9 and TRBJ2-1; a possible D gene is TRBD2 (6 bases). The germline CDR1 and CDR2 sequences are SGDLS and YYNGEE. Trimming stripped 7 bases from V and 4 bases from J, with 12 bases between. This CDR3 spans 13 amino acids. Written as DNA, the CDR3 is TGTGCCAGCGGTTCGGGAGTGTACAATGAGCAGTTCTTC. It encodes CASGSGVYNEQFF.

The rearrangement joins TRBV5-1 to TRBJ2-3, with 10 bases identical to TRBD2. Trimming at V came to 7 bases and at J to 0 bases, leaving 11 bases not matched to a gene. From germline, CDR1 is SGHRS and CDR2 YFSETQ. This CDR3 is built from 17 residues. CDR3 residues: CASESGWTSGSTDTQYF. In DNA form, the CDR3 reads TGCGCCAGCGAGTCAGGTTGGACTAGCGGTAGCACAGATACGCAGTATTTT.

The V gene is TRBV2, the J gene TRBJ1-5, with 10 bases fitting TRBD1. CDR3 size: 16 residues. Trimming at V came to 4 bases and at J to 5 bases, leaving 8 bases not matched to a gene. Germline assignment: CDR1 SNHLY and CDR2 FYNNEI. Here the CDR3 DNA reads TGTGCCAGCAGTGCGGGACAGGGGTTTCGGTATCAGCCCCAGCATTTT. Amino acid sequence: CASSAGQGFRYQPQHF. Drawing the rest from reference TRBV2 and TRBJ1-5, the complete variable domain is EPEVTQTPSHQVTQMGQEVILRCVPISNHLYFYWYRQILGQKVEFLVSFYNNEISEKSEIFDDQFSVERPDGSNFTLKIRSTKLEDSAMYFCASSAGQGFRYQPQHFGDGTRLSIL.

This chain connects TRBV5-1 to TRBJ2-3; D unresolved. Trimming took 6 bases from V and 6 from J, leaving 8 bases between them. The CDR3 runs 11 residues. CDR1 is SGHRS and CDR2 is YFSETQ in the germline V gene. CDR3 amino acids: CASTDTDTQYF. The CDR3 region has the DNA TGCGCCAGCACCGATACTGATACGCAGTATTTT.

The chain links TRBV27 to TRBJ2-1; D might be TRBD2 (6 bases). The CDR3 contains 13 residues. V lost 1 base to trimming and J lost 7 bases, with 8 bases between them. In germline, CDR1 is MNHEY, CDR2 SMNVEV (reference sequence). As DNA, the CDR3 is TGTGCCAGCAGTTTATATCGGGGGAATGAGCAGTTCTTC. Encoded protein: CASSLYRGNEQFF.